This T cell receptor beta chain was captured by sequencing in a study of OX40 agonist ivuxolimab in advanced cancers. Looking at the study overall: Ivuxolimab, an agonistic anti-OX40 (CD134) antibody, was given to patients. The study's findings and limits: The study did not work out the antigen specificity of the expanded peripheral T cells. Among the lowest peripheral clonal expansion occurred in 0.1-3.0 mg/kg partial responders.

Trimming cost V 0 bases and J 5 bases; bases outside gene matches: 2. The CDR3 runs 14 residues. From germline, CDR1 is MNHEY and CDR2 SVGAGI. Repertoires were generated with immunoSEQ multiplex PCR, while TCRdb's copy carries only in-frame clones and drops some. Here the sample spans approximately 15,000 clones, about 91% being singletons. Comment on this clone: The antigen remains undetermined.

Drawing of blood for sampling happened at baseline, at cycle 4 day 1, and at cycle 7 day 1. This specimen consisted of CD4+ or CD8+ T cells sorted from blood, obtained in a trial of the OX40 agonist ivuxolimab. This rearrangement joins TRBV6-5 to TRBJ1-2; the match to TRBD1 covers 8 bases. This TCR was recovered from an adult with an advanced solid tumor such as melanoma, head and neck, liver or kidney cancer. Here the CDR3 DNA reads TGTGCCAGCAGTTACTCGACAGGGGATTATGGCTACACCTTC. Translating it yields CASSYSTGDYGYTF.